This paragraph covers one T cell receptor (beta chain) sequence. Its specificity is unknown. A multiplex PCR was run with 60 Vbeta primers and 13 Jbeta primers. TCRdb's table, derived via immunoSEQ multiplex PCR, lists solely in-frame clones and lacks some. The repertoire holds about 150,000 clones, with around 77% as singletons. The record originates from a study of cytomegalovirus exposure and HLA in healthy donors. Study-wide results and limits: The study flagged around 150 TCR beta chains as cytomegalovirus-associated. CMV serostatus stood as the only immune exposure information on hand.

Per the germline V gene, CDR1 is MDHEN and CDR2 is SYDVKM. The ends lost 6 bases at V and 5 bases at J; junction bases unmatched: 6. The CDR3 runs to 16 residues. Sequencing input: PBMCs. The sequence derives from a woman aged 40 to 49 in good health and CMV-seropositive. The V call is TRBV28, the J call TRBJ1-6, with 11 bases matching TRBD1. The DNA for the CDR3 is TGTGCCAGCAGGCCTTGGGACAGGGGGAATAATTCACCCCTCCACTTT. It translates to CASRPWDRGNNSPLHF.